One and the same sample provided the 15 T cell receptor beta chains below, sequenced in a study of blood T cell repertoires in COVID-19. Repertoires were generated with immunoSEQ multiplex PCR, while TCRdb's copy carries only in-frame clones and drops some. This table has approximately 290,000 clones, 80% to 90% appearing once. Sequences were obtained from PBMCs or T cells enriched from blood (not recorded which). These receptors were taken from a woman in her twenties or thirties who had recovered from COVID-19.

The gene calls are TRBV11-3 and TRBJ1-2; no clear D. CDR1 is SGHNT, CDR2 YENEEA, per germline. Trimming pared 1 base from V and 5 bases from J, leaving 26 bases between. This CDR3 comprises 19 residues. The CDR3, as DNA: TGTGCCAGCAGCTTAGTAGATGGCCATCCTGGGAGTTTTTGGTATGGCTACACCTTC. Translation: CASSLVDGHPGSFWYGYTF. Combining the CDR3 with reference TRBV11-3 and TRBJ1-2 gives the whole variable domain EAGVVQSPRYKIIEKKQPVAFWCNPISGHNTLYWYLQNLGQGPELLIRYENEEAVDDSQLPKDRFSAERLKGVDSTLKIQPAELGDSAVYLCASSLVDGHPGSFWYGYTFGSGTRLTVV.

The gene calls are TRBV10-3 and TRBJ2-5; perhaps TRBD2 as D (7 bases). Germline V gene sequence: CDR1 ENHRY, CDR2 SYGVKD. V was pared by 10 bases and J by 5 bases, with 14 bases between. CDR3 length: 12 residues. The CDR3 sequence: CATTGGGETQYF. CDR3 DNA: TGTGCCACGACGGGGGGCGGGGAGACCCAGTACTTC.

This chain uses TRBV18 with TRBJ2-7, with D maybe TRBD1 (6 bases). Germline CDR1 and CDR2: KGHSH and LQKENI. V lost 3 bases and J 5 bases, leaving 14 bases between the germline ends. This CDR3 comprises 14 residues. The CDR3 loop reads CASSPQRQDHEQYF. CDR3 sequence (DNA): TGTGCCAGCTCACCCCAGAGACAGGACCACGAGCAGTACTTC.

This clone has more than one count but fewer than ten. J is TRBJ2-7 and V is TRBV5-6, with a tentative D call TRBD2 (6 bases). Trimming removed 2 bases from V and 5 bases from J, with 14 bases in between. Per germline, CDR1 SGHDT and CDR2 YYEEEE. This CDR3 spans 14 amino acids. CDR3 amino acids: CASSLTSKYDEQYF. The CDR3 nucleotides read TGTGCCAGCAGCTTAACTAGCAAGTACGACGAGCAGTACTTC.

The chain carries TRBV2 and TRBJ2-7, with 8 bases matching TRBD1. Germline V CDR1 and CDR2: SNHLY, FYNNEI. V lost 2 bases to trimming and J lost 5 bases; unmatched junction nucleotides: 11. This CDR3 contains 16 residues. The CDR3 loop is CASSETPRQGTDEQYF. The CDR3 coding sequence is TGTGCCAGCAGTGAAACTCCCAGACAGGGGACGGACGAGCAGTACTTC.

V gene TRBV4-1 combines with J gene TRBJ2-3, with a possible D match to TRBD2 (6 bases). CDR1 is MGHRA and CDR2 is YSYEKL in the germline V gene. The CDR3 is 16 amino acids. V lost 4 bases to trimming and J lost 2 bases, with 16 bases between them. Here the CDR3 DNA reads TGCGCCAGCAGCCTACGACTAGTATTCTCCACAGATACGCAGTATTTT. Amino acids: CASSLRLVFSTDTQYF.

This sequence joins TRBV5-1 and TRBJ1-3, with D possibly being TRBD1 (6 bases). Trimming removed 4 bases from V and 0 bases from J, with 17 bases in between. CDR3 size: 17 residues. Germline-derived CDR1 and CDR2 are SGHRS and YFSETQ. In DNA, the CDR3 is TGCGCCAGCAGCCCCGTGGGGGGGCTACTCTCTGGAAACACCATATATTTT. It translates to CASSPVGGLLSGNTIYF.

The chain links TRBV9 to TRBJ1-6; the D is unclear. Trimming shortened V by 4 bases and J by 0 bases, and 8 bases separated the two germline ends. This CDR3 is built from 15 residues. Germline assignment: CDR1 SGDLS and CDR2 YYNGEE. The CDR3 sequence: CASSPRSSYNSPLHF. The CDR3, as DNA: TGTGCCAGCAGCCCGAGGAGCTCCTATAATTCACCCCTCCACTTT. The variable domain in full, completed from reference TRBV9 and TRBJ1-6, reads DSGVTQTPKHLITATGQRVTLRCSPRSGDLSVYWYQQSLDQGLQFLIQYYNGEERAKGNILERFSAQQFPDLHSELNLSSLELGDSALYFCASSPRSSYNSPLHFGNGTRLTVT.

The chain combines TRBV19 with TRBJ2-2; no reliable D call. The germline V gene has CDR1 LNHDA and CDR2 SQIVND (reference sequence). The ends were cut back, 7 bases at V and 4 bases at J, with 13 bases in the middle. The CDR3 is 14 amino acids. The CDR3 loop reads CASKDDSSTGELFF. Written as DNA, the CDR3 is TGTGCCAGTAAAGATGATAGCAGCACCGGGGAGCTGTTTTTT.

The rearrangement uses TRBV28 and TRBJ2-7, with D possibly being TRBD1 (5 bases). Deletions cut 6 bases from V and 3 bases from J, with 18 bases between. CDR1 is MDHEN and CDR2 is SYDVKM in the germline V gene. The CDR3 totals 15 residues. The DNA for the CDR3 is TGTGCCAGCAGCATACCAGCCGTAGGGGACTACGAGCAGTACTTC. Its protein product is CASSIPAVGDYEQYF.

V usage is TRBV11-2 and J usage is TRBJ2-5; D may be TRBD2 (6 bases). The germline V and J ends were trimmed by 2 bases and 5 bases, with 9 bases remaining between them. CDR1 is SGHAT and CDR2 is FQNNGV in the germline V gene. The CDR3 length is 13 residues. The CDR3 bases are TGTGCCAGCAGCTTATGGAGGGGCGAGACCCAGTACTTC. It yields the protein CASSLWRGETQYF.

This clone was seen more than once but under ten times. V and J are TRBV5-1 and TRBJ2-7, with D unresolved. The V gene's germline CDR1 is SGHRS and CDR2 YFSETQ. This CDR3 has 13 residues. The V gene lost 3 bases and the J gene lost 1 base, with 8 bases spanning the gap. CDR3 residues: CASSSGTSYEQYF. The CDR3, as DNA: TGCGCCAGCAGCTCAGGCACATCCTACGAGCAGTACTTC.

The chain employs TRBV5-3 and TRBJ1-2; D is undetermined. TRBV5-3 is classed as an ORF, of uncertain function. The CDR3 has 11 residues. The V gene lost 2 bases and the J gene lost 5 bases, with 4 bases spanning the gap. CDR3 sequence: CARSFPYGYTF. The CDR3 nucleotides read TGTGCCAGAAGCTTCCCTTATGGCTACACCTTC.

This clone appeared a few times. The chain uses TRBV16 and TRBJ1-5; tentatively, D is TRBD1 (5 bases). Deletions cut 7 bases from V and 5 bases from J, with 12 bases between. This CDR3 is 13 amino acids long. The germline gives CDR1 KGHSY, CDR2 FQNENV. The CDR3 protein is CASTLQADQPQHF. CDR3 nucleotide sequence: TGTGCCAGCACCTTACAGGCGGATCAGCCCCAGCATTTT.

The rearrangement joins TRBV5-4 to TRBJ1-2, with D perhaps matching TRBD1 (6 bases). This CDR3 comprises 14 residues. Germline values: CDR1 SGHNT, CDR2 YYREEE (reference sequence). Trimming took 3 bases from V and 8 from J, leaving 17 bases between them. Here the CDR3 DNA reads TGTGCCAGCAGCTCGGCCCTCCGACAGGACGGCTACACCTTC. As protein: CASSSALRQDGYTF.